This paragraph reports one T cell receptor beta chain. Its specificity is unknown. The sample comes from a study of cytomegalovirus exposure and HLA in healthy donors. Findings and limits, study-wide: Rarity characterized most TCR sequences, yet some public TCRs appeared in many donors.

The repertoire was sequenced with immunoSEQ multiplex PCR; TCRdb's copy has only in-frame clones and lacks some. The repertoire includes about 76,000 clones, approximately 93% of them detected once, and 1.5% to 1.7% sits in the top ten. V lost 1 base to trimming and J lost 1 base, with 10 bases between them. The germline V gene encodes CDR1 LNHDA and CDR2 SQIVND (reference sequence). This CDR3 region has 15 residues. What was sequenced was PBMCs. The origin of this receptor is a man between 18 and 29 years old in good health and CMV-seropositive. The J gene is TRBJ2-5, the V gene TRBV19, with D possibly TRBD1 on 6 matching bases. The CDR3 region is CASSIARQVQETQYF. CDR3 DNA sequence: TGTGCCAGTAGTATAGCAAGACAGGTCCAAGAGACCCAGTACTTC.